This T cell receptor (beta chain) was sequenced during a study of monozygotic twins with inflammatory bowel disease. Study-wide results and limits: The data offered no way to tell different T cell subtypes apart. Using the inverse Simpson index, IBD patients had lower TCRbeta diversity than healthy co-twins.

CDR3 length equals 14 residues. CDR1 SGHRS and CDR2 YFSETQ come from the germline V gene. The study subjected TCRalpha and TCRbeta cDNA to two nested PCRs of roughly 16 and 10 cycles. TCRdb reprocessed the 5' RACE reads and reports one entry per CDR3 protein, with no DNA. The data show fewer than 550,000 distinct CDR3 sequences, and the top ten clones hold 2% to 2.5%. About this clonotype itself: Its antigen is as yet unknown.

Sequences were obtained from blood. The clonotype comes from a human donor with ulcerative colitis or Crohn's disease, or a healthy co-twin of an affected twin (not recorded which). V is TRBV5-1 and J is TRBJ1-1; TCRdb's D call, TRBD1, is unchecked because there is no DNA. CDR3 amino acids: CASSLVGLSTEAFF.